This T cell receptor (beta chain) was identified during a study of T cells in Graves' hyperthyroidism and ophthalmopathy. V lost 2 bases and J lost 5; bases outside the gene matches: 4. The CDR3 runs 15 residues. Germline CDR1 reads SGHRS; CDR2 reads YFSETQ. Researchers amplified the TCR beta CDR3 regions from RNA transcripts. The study used the HTBI primer set for a first-round RT-PCR of the TCR CDR3. MiXCR, applied by TCRdb to the multiplex PCR reads, yields one record per CDR3 protein. Among about 610,000 distinct CDR3 sequences listed, about 45% were seen once. Diagnoses rested on clinical symptoms, serum thyroxine and TRAb, thyroid ultrasound and orbital computed tomography. This clonotype has at least ten counts. Its specificity is not known. Notes on the study in general: Model-based prediction identified ophthalmopathy a median approximately 6 months prior to its onset. Most clonotypes that expanded in the thyroid above 0.001 also showed up in blood.

This sequence joins TRBV5-1 and TRBJ2-2, with 9 nucleotides matching TRBD2. This sequence was found in a woman between 18 and 29 years old with Graves' hyperthyroidism. Sequenced: peripheral blood or thyroid tissue (not recorded which). CDR3 sequence (DNA): TGCGCCAGCAGCTTTTCTAGCGGGACTACCGGGGAGCTGTTTTTT. Its protein is CASSFSSGTTGELFF.